These 10 T cell receptor beta chains were all obtained from the same sample, sequenced in a study of tumor-infiltrating lymphocytes in primary liver carcinoma. Co-extraction of RNA and DNA was performed on about 19-30 mg of unsorted bulk tissue. A constant-region primer served to make TCR beta cDNA from 500 to 550 ng total RNA. Each TCR beta library was derived from three nested multiplex PCR rounds that employed slightly modified ARM-PCR. TRBV1-TRBV30 forward primers paired with a C-beta reverse primer drove the first two PCR rounds, around 10 cycles each. Each CDR3 protein gets one entry after TCRdb re-called the multiplex PCR reads with MiXCR. The profile covers some 110,000 distinct CDR3 sequences, with 55% to 75% appearing a single time and 8% to 9% taken by the ten largest. Sequencing was carried out using liver tumor tissue from sampling region 3. As for subset: tumor region T3, left-lateral pole. The receptors stem from a woman aged 55-70 years with primary liver carcinoma and hepatitis B virus infection.

Comments on this clonotype: At one of its ends the junction is not consistent with the germline gene, which may arise from a read error. The chain is built from TRBV4-1 and TRBJ2-7, with 7 bases matching TRBD2. CDR3 length: 14 residues. The germline CDR1 and CDR2 sequences are MGHRA and YSYEKL. CDR3 bases: TGCGCCAGCAGCCCCGCGGGGAGGGTCTACGAGCAGTGTTTC. As protein: CASSPAGRVYEQCF.

This clonotype was seen ten or more times. The chain employs TRBV12-3 or TRBV12-4 and TRBJ2-2; maybe TRBD1 (6 bases). V lost 5 bases, J lost 0 bases, and 13 bases lay in between. The CDR3 is made up of 16 amino acids. CDR3 nucleotides: TGTGCCAGCAGTCCTCAGGGGATCGCGAACACCGGGGAGCTGTTTTTT. It codes for CASSPQGIANTGELFF.

This clonotype was counted at least ten times. Since a much larger clone is just one base distant, this may be a read error. The chain couples TRBV12-3 or TRBV12-4 to TRBJ2-3; the D is unclear. Trimming removed 3 bases from V and 1 base from J, with 2 bases in between. The CDR3 runs to 12 residues. This CDR3 is CASSFGTDTQYF. In DNA form, the CDR3 reads TGTGCCAGCAGTTTTGGCACAGATACGCAGTATTTT.

This clonotype was recorded many times. The chain couples TRBV5-4 to TRBJ1-4; 10 positions agree with TRBD1. Germline-derived CDR1 and CDR2 are SGHNT and YYREEE (reference sequence). The V segment lost 2 bases and the J segment 8 bases; nucleotides outside the gene matches: 6. This CDR3 comprises 15 residues. Written as DNA, the CDR3 is TGTGCCAGCAGCTTATTTGACAGGGGGCAGGAAAAACTGTTTTTT. Its translation is CASSLFDRGQEKLFF.

This clonotype is a singleton in its sample. Sequence at one end of the junction differs from germline and may be a read error. This rearrangement joins TRBV13 to TRBJ2-7, with 7 bases aligning to TRBD1. The CDR3 sequence is 14 residues long. Germline V gene lookup returns CDR1 PRHDT and CDR2 FYEKMQ (reference sequence). The CDR3 DNA reads TGTCCCAGCAGTGTAGGGACAGACATCTACGAGCAGTACTTC. Translated: CPSSVGTDIYEQYF. The entire variable domain, with the rest obtained from reference TRBV13 and TRBJ2-7, is as follows: AAGVIQSPRHLIKEKRETATLKCYPIPRHDTVYWYQQGPGQDPQFLISFYEKMQSDKGSIPDRFSAQQFSDYHSELNMSSLELGDSALYFCPSSVGTDIYEQYFGPGTRLTVT.

This clonotype was seen a single time. A read error may account for a junction end that differs from germline. The chain links TRBV28 to TRBJ2-7; D may be TRBD1 (6 bases). Per germline, CDR1 MDHEN and CDR2 SYDVKM. CDR3 length equals 17 residues. The CDR3 here is CASIFQLRDTSSFEQYF. The DNA for the CDR3 is TGTGCCAGCATTTTTCAACTCCGGGACACTTCCTCCTTCGAGCAGTACTTC.

The chain employs TRBV5-1 and TRBJ2-1; 7 bases match TRBD2. The CDR3 is 14 amino acids. Trimming removed 5 bases from V and 3 bases from J; junction bases left unmatched: 5. From germline, CDR1 is SGHRS and CDR2 YFSETQ. The CDR3 bases are TGCGCCAGCAGAGCCAGGACTAGCTACAATGAGCAGTTCTTC. It is translated as CASRARTSYNEQFF.

Worth noting for this clonotype: Just one base apart from a much larger clone, this may be a read error. V gene TRBV5-1 combines with J gene TRBJ1-1, with D maybe TRBD1 (6 bases). The CDR3 runs to 16 residues. The germline V gene encodes CDR1 SGHRS and CDR2 YFSETQ. CDR3 protein: CASSVDGTTMNAEAFF. DNA for the CDR3: TGCGCCAGCAGCGTAGACGGGACAACTATGAACGCTGAAGCTTTCTTT.

About this clonotype itself: It is likely a read error, because the conserved phenylalanine at the end of the CDR3 is missing. V gene TRBV11-2 combines with J gene TRBJ2-7, with TRBD2 identical over 9 bases. From germline, CDR1 is SGHAT and CDR2 FQNNGV. The J segment lost 4 bases and the V segment lost 5 bases, leaving 9 bases of the junction unmatched. This CDR3 spans 15 amino acids. The CDR3 bases are TGTGCCAGCAGCGAGACTGGGACTAGCTTTTACGAGCAGTACCTC. Its translation: CASSETGTSFYEQYL.

The chain is built from TRBV7-9 and TRBJ1-1, with D unresolved. V lost 9 bases and J 4 bases, leaving 15 bases between the germline ends. The length of the CDR3 is 13 residues. Per germline, CDR1 SEHNR and CDR2 FQNEAQ (reference sequence). Here the CDR3 reads CASSSQVGTEAFF. CDR3 nucleotides: TGTGCCAGTAGTTCCCAGGTGGGCACTGAAGCTTTCTTT.